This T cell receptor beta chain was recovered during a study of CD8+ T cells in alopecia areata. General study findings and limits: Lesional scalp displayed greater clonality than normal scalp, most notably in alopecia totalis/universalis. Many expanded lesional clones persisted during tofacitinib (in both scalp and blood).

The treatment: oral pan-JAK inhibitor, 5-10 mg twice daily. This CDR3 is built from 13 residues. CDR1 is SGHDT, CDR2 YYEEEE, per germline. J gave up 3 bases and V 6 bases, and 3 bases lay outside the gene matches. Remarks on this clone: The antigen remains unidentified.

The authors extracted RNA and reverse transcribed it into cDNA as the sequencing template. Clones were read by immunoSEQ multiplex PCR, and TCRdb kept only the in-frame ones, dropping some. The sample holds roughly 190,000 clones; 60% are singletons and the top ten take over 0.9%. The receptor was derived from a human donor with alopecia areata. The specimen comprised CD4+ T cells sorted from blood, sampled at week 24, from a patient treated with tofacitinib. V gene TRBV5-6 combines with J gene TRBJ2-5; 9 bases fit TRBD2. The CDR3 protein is CASMWTSEETQYF. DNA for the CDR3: TGTGCCAGCATGTGGACTAGCGAAGAGACCCAGTACTTC.